This T cell receptor beta chain was retrieved from a study of cytomegalovirus exposure and HLA in healthy donors. Study-level results: Reportedly, cytomegalovirus status was diagnosed with high sensitivity and specificity. Highest at DRB1 and lowest at HLA-C, TCR association rates differed among HLA loci in a later analysis. Later examination showed HLA-associated TCR beta chains had greater clonal expansion than equally common others. Specificity of a few CMV-associated chains for CMV antigens was verified in vitro.

V was shortened by 1 base and J by 2 bases, with 13 bases between the two germline ends. The CDR3 covers 16 residues. Germline V gene sequence: CDR1 LNHDA, CDR2 SQIVND (reference sequence). Primers: 60 Vbeta forward and 13 Jbeta reverse. Assay: immunoSEQ multiplex PCR; the TCRdb copy retains only in-frame clones and omits some. The repertoire holds around 100,000 clones, with around 68% as singletons. Details on this clone: Its antigen is undetermined.

The source material was PBMCs. The rearrangement joins TRBV19 to TRBJ2-3, with a possible D match to TRBD1 (5 bases). The TCR originated in a human donor in good health. CDR3 sequence: CASSIGGRFSTDTQYF. The CDR3 bases are TGTGCCAGTAGTATAGGGGGCAGATTCTCCACAGATACGCAGTATTTT.